Presented here are 13 T cell receptor beta chains from one specimen sequenced in a study of T-cell reconstitution after alpha-beta-depleted transplantation in children. A TCRbeta library incorporating unique molecular identifiers was prepared. In TCRdb, the PCR reads were re-called with MiXCR into one record per CDR3 protein. This sample yields 640,000 or so distinct CDR3 sequences, of which approximately 16% are seen a single time; approximately 1% belongs to the top ten. This specimen consisted of PBMCs from the stem cell graft donor, obtained from the stem cell graft. The receptors come from a human donor who donated a stem cell graft to a child with acute myeloid leukemia.

About this clonotype itself: This may arise from a read error, as a much more abundant clone is one base away. The rearrangement joins TRBV7-2 to TRBJ1-5; D is undetermined. The CDR3 is made up of 12 amino acids. Germline V CDR1 and CDR2: SGHTA, FQGNSA. CDR3 DNA sequence: TGTGCCAGCAGCTTAGATACCGAGCCCCACCATTTT. This translates into CASSLDTEPHHF.

Turning to this clonotype: A single base separates this from a much larger clone, so it may be a read error. This chain connects TRBV29-1 to TRBJ2-1; D is perhaps TRBD1 (6 bases). The CDR3 is 14 amino acids. From germline, CDR1 is SQVTM and CDR2 ANQGSEA. Trimming cost V 6 bases and J 7 bases, with 19 bases left between them. The CDR3 DNA reads TGCAGCGTCCCTTCAGCGAGGGGGTTAAATGAGCAGTTCTTC. This encodes CSVPSARGLNEQFF.

In its sample, this clonotype was seen a few times. The chain has TRBV20-1 and TRBJ2-1, with D tentatively TRBD1 (6 bases). Germline V gene lookup returns CDR1 DFQATT and CDR2 SNEGSKA (reference sequence). Trimming left V 5 bases short and J 6 bases short, with 14 bases between. The CDR3 length is 13 residues. The CDR3 reads CSAPDLRGNEQFF. Written as DNA, the CDR3 is TGCAGTGCTCCTGACCTCAGGGGCAATGAGCAGTTCTTC.

V gene TRBV21-1 combines with J gene TRBJ1-2; the table's D gene call, TRBD1, was not cross checked with the DNA. TRBV21-1 is flagged as a pseudogene. This CDR3 is built from 14 residues. CDR3: CASAKERQGGGYTF. For the CDR3, the DNA is TGTGCCAGCGCCAAAGAAAGACAGGGGGGTGGCTACACCTTC.

This clonotype was observed at least ten times. J is TRBJ1-5 and V is TRBV20-1, with TRBD1 identical over 7 bases. CDR1 DFQATT and CDR2 SNEGSKA come from the germline V gene (reference sequence). The V segment lost 1 base and the J segment 3 bases; nucleotides outside the gene matches: 3. The CDR3 sequence is 14 residues long. Here the CDR3 DNA reads TGCAGTGCTAGAGGAGACAGGGACAATCAGCCCCAGCATTTT. Its translation is CSARGDRDNQPQHF.

As concerns this clonotype: One base away lies a much larger clone, so this may be a sequencing read error. This rearrangement joins TRBV20-1 to TRBJ2-3, with TRBD2 matching over 7 bases. The CDR3 has 14 residues. Looked up from germline, CDR1 is DFQATT and CDR2 is SNEGSKA (reference sequence). The V and J ends lost 8 bases and 5 bases, in that order; junction bases with no gene match: 13. As DNA, the CDR3 is TGCAGTTCCTCTCCCGGGGTAGCGGGAGATACGCAGTATTTT. It is translated as CSSSPGVAGDTQYF.

There are a few counts of this clonotype. The V gene is TRBV4-3, the J gene TRBJ2-2; tentative D call: TRBD1 (5 bases). CDR3 size: 14 residues. V lost 0 bases and J lost 6, with 8 bases in between. Germline V lookup: CDR1 LGHNA, CDR2 YSLEER. The CDR3, as DNA: TGCGCCAGCAGCCAAGATAAGACAGCCGGGGAGCTGTTTTTT. As protein: CASSQDKTAGELFF.

This clonotype was counted between two and nine times. As DNA, the CDR3 is TGTGCCAGCAGCCAAGATGATGGGACGGCCCCTGGGTGGGAGCAGTACGTC. Amino acid sequence: CASSQDDGTAPGWEQYV. The chain has TRBV14 and TRBJ2-7; D may correspond to TRBD1 or TRBD2 (5 bases each). Trimming took off 0 bases at V and 7 bases at J, with 22 bases between the two ends. Germline V gene lookup returns CDR1 SGHDN and CDR2 FVKESK. This CDR3 has 17 residues.

In its sample, this clonotype was seen many times. The chain joins TRBV27 to TRBJ1-2, with unresolved D. Germline V gene data show CDR1 as MNHEY and CDR2 as SMNVEV (reference sequence). This CDR3 is 17 amino acids long. V was pared by 2 bases and J by 4 bases, with 20 bases between. DNA of the CDR3: TGTGCCAGCAGTTTAGCGCGATTAGTAGGAGATGTCTATGGCTACACCTTC. Amino acid sequence: CASSLARLVGDVYGYTF.

The V call is TRBV5-1, the J call TRBJ2-5, with D unclear. The CDR3 sequence is 13 residues long. V was pared by 6 bases and J by 3 bases, with 12 bases between. Germline V gives CDR1 SGHRS, CDR2 YFSETQ. CDR3 DNA sequence: TGCGCCAGCACCCCTTTCGGAGAAGAGACCCAGTACTTC. As protein: CASTPFGEETQYF.

This sequence joins TRBV7-2 and TRBJ2-7; weak D call: TRBD2 (6 bases). The V end was cut by 6 bases, the J end by 7 bases, with 16 bases between. This CDR3 contains 13 residues. Germline values: CDR1 SGHTA, CDR2 FQGNSA. CDR3 region: CASREGFLGEQYF. Written as DNA, the CDR3 is TGTGCCAGCAGGGAGGGTTTTTTAGGGGAGCAGTACTTC. Together with reference TRBV7-2 and TRBJ2-7, the CDR3 gives the full variable domain: GAGVSQSPSNKVTEKGKDVELRCDPISGHTALYWYRQSLGQGLEFLIYFQGNSAPDKSGLPSDRFSAERTGGSVSTLTIQRTQQEDSAVYLCASREGFLGEQYFGPGTRLTVT.

This clonotype was found many times. A junction boundary mismatches the germline segment, possibly from a read error. The V call is TRBV7-2, the J call TRBJ2-1; 7 bases are a match to TRBD2. Germline V gene sequence: CDR1 SGHTA, CDR2 FQGNSA. The CDR3 contains 12 residues. The CDR3 loop reads CASSRDYDEQFF. Here the CDR3 DNA reads TGTGCCAGCAGTCGGGACTACGATGAGCAGTTCTTC.

This clonotype has a count of ten or more. The rearrangement joins TRBV20-1 to TRBJ2-7; D ambiguous. Germline V CDR1 and CDR2: DFQATT, SNEGSKA (reference sequence). CDR3 length equals 15 residues. V shed 1 base and J shed 3 bases, with 16 bases lying between them. This chain's CDR3 is CSARAPRRQRYEQYF. CDR3 in DNA: TGCAGTGCTAGAGCCCCCCGACGGCAACGCTACGAGCAGTACTTC.